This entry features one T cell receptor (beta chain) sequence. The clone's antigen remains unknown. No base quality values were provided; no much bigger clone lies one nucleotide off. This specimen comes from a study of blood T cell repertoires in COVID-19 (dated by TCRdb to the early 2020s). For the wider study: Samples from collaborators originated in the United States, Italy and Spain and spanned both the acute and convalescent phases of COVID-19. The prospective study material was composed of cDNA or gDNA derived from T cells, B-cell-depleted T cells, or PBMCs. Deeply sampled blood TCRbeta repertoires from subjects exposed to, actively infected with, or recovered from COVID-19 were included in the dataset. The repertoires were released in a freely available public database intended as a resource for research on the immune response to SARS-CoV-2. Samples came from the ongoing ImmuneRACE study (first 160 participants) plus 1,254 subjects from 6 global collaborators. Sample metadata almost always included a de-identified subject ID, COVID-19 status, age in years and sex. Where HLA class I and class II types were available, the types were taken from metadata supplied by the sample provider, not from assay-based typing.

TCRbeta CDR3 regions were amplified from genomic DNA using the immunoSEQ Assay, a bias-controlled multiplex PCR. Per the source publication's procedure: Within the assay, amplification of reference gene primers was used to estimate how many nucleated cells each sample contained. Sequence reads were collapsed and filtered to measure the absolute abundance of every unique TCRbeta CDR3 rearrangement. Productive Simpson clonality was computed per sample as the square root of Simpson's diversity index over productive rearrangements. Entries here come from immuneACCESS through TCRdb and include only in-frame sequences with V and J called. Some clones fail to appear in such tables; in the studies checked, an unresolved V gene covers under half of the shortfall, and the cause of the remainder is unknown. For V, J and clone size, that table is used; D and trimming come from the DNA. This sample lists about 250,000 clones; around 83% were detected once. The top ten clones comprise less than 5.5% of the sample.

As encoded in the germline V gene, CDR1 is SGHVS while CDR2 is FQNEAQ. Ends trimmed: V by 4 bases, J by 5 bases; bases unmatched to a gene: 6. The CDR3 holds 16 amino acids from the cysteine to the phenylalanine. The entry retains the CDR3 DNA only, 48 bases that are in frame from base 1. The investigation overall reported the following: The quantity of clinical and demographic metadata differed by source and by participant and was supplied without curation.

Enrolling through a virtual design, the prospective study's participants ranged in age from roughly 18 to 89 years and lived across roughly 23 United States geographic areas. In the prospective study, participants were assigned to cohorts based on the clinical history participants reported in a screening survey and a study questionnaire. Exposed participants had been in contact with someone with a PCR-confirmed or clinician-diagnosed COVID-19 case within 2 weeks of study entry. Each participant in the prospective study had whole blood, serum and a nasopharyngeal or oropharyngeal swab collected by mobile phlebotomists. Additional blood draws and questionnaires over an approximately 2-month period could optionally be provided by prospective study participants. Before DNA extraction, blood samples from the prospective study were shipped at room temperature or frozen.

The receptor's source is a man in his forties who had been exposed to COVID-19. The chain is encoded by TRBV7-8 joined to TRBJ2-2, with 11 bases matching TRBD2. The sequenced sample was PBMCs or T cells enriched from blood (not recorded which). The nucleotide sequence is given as TGTGCCAGCAGCTCTCGGACTAGCGGGTGGACCGGGGAGCTGTTTTTT. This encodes CASSSRTSGWTGELFF.